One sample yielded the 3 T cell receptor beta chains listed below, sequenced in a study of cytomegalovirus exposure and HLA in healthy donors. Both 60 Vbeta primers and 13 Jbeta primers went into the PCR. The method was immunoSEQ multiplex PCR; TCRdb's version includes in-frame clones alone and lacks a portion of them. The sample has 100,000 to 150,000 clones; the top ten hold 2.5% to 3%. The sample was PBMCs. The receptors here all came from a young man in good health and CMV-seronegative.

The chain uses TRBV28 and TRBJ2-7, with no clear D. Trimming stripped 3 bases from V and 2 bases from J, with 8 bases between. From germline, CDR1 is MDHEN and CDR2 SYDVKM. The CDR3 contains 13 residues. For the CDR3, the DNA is TGTGCCAGCAGTTTGAACACCGCCTACGAGCAGTACTTC. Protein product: CASSLNTAYEQYF.

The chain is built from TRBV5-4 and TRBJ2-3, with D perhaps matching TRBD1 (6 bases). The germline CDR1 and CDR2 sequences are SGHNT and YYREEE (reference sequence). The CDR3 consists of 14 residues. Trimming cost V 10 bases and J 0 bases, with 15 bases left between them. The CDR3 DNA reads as TGTGCCGGACTCCGGGACACTAGCACAGATACGCAGTATTTT. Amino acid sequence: CAGLRDTSTDTQYF.

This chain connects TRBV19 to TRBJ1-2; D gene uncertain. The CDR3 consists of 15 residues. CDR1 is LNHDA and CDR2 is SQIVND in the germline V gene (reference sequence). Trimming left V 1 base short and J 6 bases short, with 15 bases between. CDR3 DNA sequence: TGTGCCAGTAGTATAGGGGCAGGTTCTCTGGATGGCTACACCTTC. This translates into CASSIGAGSLDGYTF.